These 27 T cell receptor beta chains came from one sample sequenced in a study of OX40 agonist ivuxolimab in advanced cancers. Data came from immunoSEQ multiplex PCR; TCRdb stores just in-frame clones and leaves some out. The table shows around 59,000 clones, with more than 75% occurring only once. Sample: CD4+ or CD8+ T cells sorted from blood, taken in a trial of the OX40 agonist ivuxolimab. These receptors were taken from an adult with an advanced solid tumor such as melanoma, head and neck, liver or kidney cancer.

This chain joins TRBV19 and TRBJ2-6; TRBD1 is a possible D gene (6 bases). Trimming left V 5 bases short and J 1 base short, with 15 bases between. CDR1 is LNHDA and CDR2 is SQIVND in the germline V gene (reference sequence). This CDR3 is 17 amino acids long. CDR3 amino acids: CASSPTGLASGANVLTF. The CDR3 bases are TGTGCCAGTAGTCCGACAGGTCTGGCATCTGGGGCCAACGTCCTGACTTTC.

V usage is TRBV6-4 and J usage is TRBJ2-1, with TRBD2 identical over 7 bases. The V gene end was trimmed by 0 bases and the J gene end by 7 bases; junction bases not matched to a gene: 6. This CDR3 has 15 residues. CDR1 MRHNA and CDR2 SNTAGT come from the germline V gene. The CDR3 region is CASSDSRLGGNEQFF. The DNA of the CDR3 is TGTGCCAGCAGTGACTCGAGGTTGGGAGGGAATGAGCAGTTCTTC.

The CDR3 spells CASSPGTGPPWMFF. For the CDR3, the DNA is TGTGCCAGCAGCCCGGGGACAGGCCCCCCGTGGATGTTTTTT. The J gene is TRBJ2-2, the V gene TRBV9; 8 nucleotides match TRBD1. The V segment lost 4 bases and the J segment 15 bases; nucleotides outside the gene matches: 14. The CDR3 is 14 residues long. From germline, CDR1 is SGDLS and CDR2 YYNGEE.

J is TRBJ2-7 and V is TRBV19; D assignment may be TRBD1 or TRBD2 (5 bases each). The germline V gene encodes CDR1 LNHDA and CDR2 SQIVND (reference sequence). The CDR3 is 14 amino acids. V lost 6 bases, J lost 1 base, and 13 bases lay in between. The CDR3 nucleotides read TGTGCCAGTAGCCCAGGGACGGAGTCCTACGAGCAGTACTTC. Its translation is CASSPGTESYEQYF.

The genes are TRBV6-5 and TRBJ2-7; D possibly corresponds to TRBD2 (7 bases). This CDR3 has 15 amino acids. Trimming stripped 6 bases from V and 2 bases from J, with 17 bases between. From germline, CDR1 is MNHEY and CDR2 SVGAGI. The CDR3 bases are TGTGCCAGCAGCCCGAGAGGGGGGGAGACCTACGAGCAGTACTTC. Translating it yields CASSPRGGETYEQYF.

The chain combines TRBV2 with TRBJ2-7, with 12 positions matching TRBD2. The CDR3 spans 15 residues. The ends lost 5 bases at V and 4 bases at J; junction bases unmatched: 6. Germline V gene lookup returns CDR1 SNHLY and CDR2 FYNNEI. CDR3 loop: CASSSTSGGLYEQYF. CDR3 in DNA: TGTGCCAGCAGTTCGACTAGCGGGGGACTATACGAGCAGTACTTC. The full variable domain, in which reference TRBV2 and TRBJ2-7 provide the parts outside the CDR3, is EPEVTQTPSHQVTQMGQEVILRCVPISNHLYFYWYRQILGQKVEFLVSFYNNEISEKSEIFDDQFSVERPDGSNFTLKIRSTKLEDSAMYFCASSSTSGGLYEQYFGPGTRLTVT.

The CDR3: CASSADQGPLRQYF. In nucleotides, the CDR3 is TGTGCCAGCAGTGCCGACCAGGGACCCCTTAGGCAGTATTTT. The V gene is TRBV6-1, the J gene TRBJ2-3; D is possibly TRBD1 or TRBD2 (5 bases each). The germline V and J ends were trimmed by 4 bases and 11 bases, with 19 bases remaining between them. In germline, CDR1 is MNHNS, CDR2 SASEGT. This CDR3 spans 14 amino acids.

The chain has TRBV6-1 and TRBJ1-1; TRBD1 agrees at 8 bases. The CDR3 has 14 amino acids. Germline CDR1 reads MNHNS; CDR2 reads SASEGT. J gave up 3 bases and V 4 bases, and 4 bases lay outside the gene matches. CDR3 DNA sequence: TGTGCCAGCAGTGGGTACAGGGGGGACACTGAAGCTTTCTTT. Its translation: CASSGYRGDTEAFF.

The chain couples TRBV5-8 to TRBJ2-1, with D tentatively TRBD2 (6 bases). Germline lookup yields CDR1 SGHTS and CDR2 YDEGEE. Deletions cut 4 bases from V and 6 bases from J, with 26 bases between. CDR3 length equals 18 residues. The CDR3 loop is CASSLLTLRRDPSNEQFF. CDR3 DNA: TGTGCCAGCAGCCTACTCACTCTGAGGCGGGACCCTAGCAATGAGCAGTTCTTC.

This rearrangement joins TRBV6-5 to TRBJ2-2; D remains unclear. CDR1 MNHEY and CDR2 SVGAGI come from the germline V gene. The V and J ends lost 0 bases and 7 bases respectively, with 6 bases between them. CDR3 length: 13 residues. The CDR3 sequence: CASSYSVYGELFF. The CDR3 bases are TGTGCCAGCAGTTACTCTGTCTACGGGGAGCTGTTTTTT.

V gene TRBV6-5 combines with J gene TRBJ2-5; the D gene is possibly TRBD1 (6 bases). The CDR3 is 16 residues long. Germline loops: CDR1 MNHEY, CDR2 SVGAGI. Trimming removed 2 bases at V and 4 bases at J, with 17 bases between. The CDR3 nucleotides read TGTGCCAGCAGTTACATCTATCCTCAAGGGGGAGAGACCCAGTACTTC. Its translation: CASSYIYPQGGETQYF.

The chain links TRBV7-9 to TRBJ1-1, with TRBD1 matching over 7 bases. Germline loops: CDR1 SEHNR, CDR2 FQNEAQ (reference sequence). This CDR3 is 14 amino acids long. V dropped 5 bases and J dropped 4; count of bases not matched to a gene: 7. This chain's CDR3 is CASSVETGITEAFF. In DNA form, the CDR3 reads TGTGCCAGCAGCGTCGAGACAGGGATCACTGAAGCTTTCTTT.

V is TRBV28 and J is TRBJ2-5; D perhaps matches TRBD2 (6 bases). Germline V gives CDR1 MDHEN, CDR2 SYDVKM. Trimming shortened V by 3 bases and J by 2 bases, and 13 bases separated the two germline ends. CDR3 length equals 15 residues. The CDR3 spells CASSFKGGWQETQYF. The CDR3 DNA is TGTGCCAGCAGTTTTAAGGGAGGATGGCAAGAGACCCAGTACTTC. Drawing the rest from reference TRBV28 and TRBJ2-5, the complete variable domain is DVKVTQSSRYLVKRTGEKVFLECVQDMDHENMFWYRQDPGLGLRLIYFSYDVKMKEKGDIPEGYSVSREKKERFSLILESASTNQTSMYLCASSFKGGWQETQYFGPGTRLLVL.

The rearrangement uses TRBV7-2 and TRBJ2-1, with 7 positions matching TRBD1. The CDR3 totals 13 residues. Germline V gene data show CDR1 as SGHTA and CDR2 as FQGNSA. V lost 1 base to trimming and J lost 7 bases; unmatched junction nucleotides: 1. CDR3 in amino acids: CASSLDRGNEQFF. The CDR3 DNA reads as TGTGCCAGCAGCTTAGACAGGGGAAATGAGCAGTTCTTC. Full variable domain (remainder filled in from reference TRBV7-2 and TRBJ2-1): GAGVSQSPSNKVTEKGKDVELRCDPISGHTALYWYRQSLGQGLEFLIYFQGNSAPDKSGLPSDRFSAERTGGSVSTLTIQRTQQEDSAVYLCASSLDRGNEQFFGPGTRLTVL.

This clone was found a few times. The chain joins TRBV9 to TRBJ1-2, with 8 nucleotides matching TRBD1. V trimming: 3 bases; J trimming: 2 bases; junction bases outside the gene matches: 3. Looked up from germline, CDR1 is SGDLS and CDR2 is YYNGEE. The CDR3 is made up of 14 amino acids. For the CDR3, the DNA is TGTGCCAGCAGCGCCCGGACAGGGAACTATGGCTACACCTTC. This translates into CASSARTGNYGYTF.

This clone was counted only a few times. V gene TRBV7-2 combines with J gene TRBJ2-2; D unclear. The germline gives CDR1 SGHTA, CDR2 FQGNSA. V lost 5 bases, J lost 6 bases, and 13 bases lay in between. CDR3 length: 14 residues. The CDR3 protein is CASSPPASAGELFF. CDR3 coding DNA: TGTGCCAGCAGCCCCCCCGCGAGCGCCGGGGAGCTGTTTTTT.

The rearrangement links TRBV30 to TRBJ1-5, with 9 bases lining up with TRBD1. V trimming: 4 bases; J trimming: 7 bases; junction bases outside the gene matches: 5. The germline V gene has CDR1 GTSNPN and CDR2 SVGIG (reference sequence). CDR3 length: 13 amino acids. CDR3: CAWNRGLWQPQHF. CDR3 coding DNA: TGTGCCTGGAACAGGGGGCTATGGCAGCCCCAGCATTTT.

The V call is TRBV11-2, the J call TRBJ2-7; 7 positions agree with TRBD2. In germline, CDR1 is SGHAT, CDR2 FQNNGV. CDR3 size: 15 residues. After removal of 1 base from V and 0 bases from J, the junction contained 3 bases not matched to a gene. The CDR3 loop reads CASSLGLAVSYEQYF. In nucleotides, the CDR3 is TGTGCCAGCAGCTTAGGTCTAGCGGTCTCCTACGAGCAGTACTTC.

The chain recombines TRBV7-9 with TRBJ1-1, with D perhaps matching TRBD1 (5 bases). The germline V and J ends were trimmed by 2 bases and 3 bases, with 7 bases remaining between them. The CDR3 loop spans 13 amino acids. Germline V gene lookup returns CDR1 SEHNR and CDR2 FQNEAQ (reference sequence). Here the CDR3 reads CASSLSRDTEAFF. The DNA of the CDR3 is TGTGCCAGCAGCTTATCCAGGGACACTGAAGCTTTCTTT.

This clone is a singleton in its sample. In nucleotides, the CDR3 is TGTGCCAGCAGCTTAGCACAGATCTACGAGCAGTACTTC. It yields the protein CASSLAQIYEQYF. This rearrangement joins TRBV7-2 to TRBJ2-7, with unresolved D. V shed 0 bases and J shed 3 bases, with 6 bases lying between them. This CDR3 contains 13 residues. CDR1 is SGHTA, CDR2 FQGNSA, per germline.

This clone was counted a single time. At one end the junction does not follow the germline gene, possibly because of a read error. The chain has TRBV19 and TRBJ1-1; D might be TRBD1 (6 bases). Germline CDR1 and CDR2: LNHDA and SQIVND (reference sequence). CDR3 length: 11 amino acids. The chain's CDR3 is CASTRGGPPLF. DNA of the CDR3: TGTGCCAGTACCAGGGGTGGACCCCCTCTCTTT.

V and J are TRBV30 and TRBJ2-3, with 11 nucleotides matching TRBD2. The ends lost 1 base at V and 2 bases at J; junction bases unmatched: 8. This CDR3 has 17 amino acids. Germline values: CDR1 GTSNPN, CDR2 SVGIG (reference sequence). DNA of the CDR3: TGTGCCTGGAGTGCCAAGACTAGCGGGACCTTCACAGATACGCAGTATTTT. It codes for CAWSAKTSGTFTDTQYF.

The chain has TRBV11-2 and TRBJ2-5; 7 nucleotides agree with TRBD1. Germline V gene data show CDR1 as SGHAT and CDR2 as FQNNGV. CDR3 length equals 13 residues. Trimming removed 4 bases from V and 4 bases from J; junction bases left unmatched: 3. The DNA for the CDR3 is TGTGCCAGCAGCTGGGGACAGCGAGAGACCCAGTACTTC. It specifies CASSWGQRETQYF.

The genes are TRBV5-4 and TRBJ1-4; D is unclear. Germline V gene sequence: CDR1 SGHNT, CDR2 YYREEE (reference sequence). V dropped 4 bases and J dropped 0 bases, with 10 bases sitting between them. The CDR3 covers 15 residues. CDR3 sequence reads: CASSRRQATNEKLFF. The CDR3 region has the DNA TGTGCCAGCAGCCGCCGACAAGCAACTAATGAAAAACTGTTTTTT.

This chain uses TRBV19 with TRBJ1-5, with TRBD1 as a possible D gene (5 bases). Germline-derived CDR1 and CDR2 are LNHDA and SQIVND (reference sequence). CDR3 length: 15 residues. V dropped 5 bases and J dropped 6 bases, with 17 bases sitting between them. The CDR3 here is CASSLGPAGGQPQHF. In DNA, the CDR3 is TGTGCCAGTAGTCTAGGACCGGCGGGGGGTCAGCCCCAGCATTTT.

CDR3 nucleotide sequence: TGTGCCAGCAGCTCTAGCGGAGGGGTTGGCACTGAAGCTTTCTTT. Residues: CASSSSGGVGTEAFF. The rearrangement joins TRBV7-2 to TRBJ1-1; tentatively, D is TRBD1 (5 bases). Germline CDR1 reads SGHTA; CDR2 reads FQGNSA. CDR3 length: 15 residues. V gave up 4 bases and J gave up 4 bases, with 16 bases separating them.

The V gene is TRBV6-5, the J gene TRBJ1-4; D is perhaps TRBD1 (5 bases). Germline V gene sequence: CDR1 MNHEY, CDR2 SVGAGI. This CDR3 has 16 residues. Trimming shortened V by 0 bases and J by 0 bases, and 8 bases separated the two germline ends. The CDR3 here is CASSYSWGATNEKLFF. The CDR3 DNA reads as TGTGCCAGCAGTTACTCATGGGGGGCAACTAATGAAAAACTGTTTTTT.